This T cell receptor (beta chain) was captured in a study of shared clonotypes between healthy human individuals (dated by TCRdb to 2018 to 2020). In the study overall: The cohort comprised two women and a few men aged 18 to 49 years. For each donor, CD4 naive and CD4 memory were each given three plates, CD8 naive was given two plates, and CD8 memory was given one plate. The study deeply sequenced blood TCR repertoires of several healthy adults to estimate repertoire size and the extent of clonotype sharing between individuals. To increase sequencing depth and limit assay-specific biases, different laboratories used diverse techniques to prepare libraries and sequence TCR repertoires. Leukapheresis yielded between about 0.9 and 10 billion PBMCs per donor.

TCR CDR3 regions were amplified from genomic DNA by multiplex PCR using the deep immunoSEQ assay. For each cell subset, the extracted genomic DNA was distributed evenly across all wells of several immunoSEQ 96-well plates, and each plate served as one replicate. For sorted subsets, approximately 190 ng of genomic DNA, equivalent to some 33,000 T cell genomes, went into each replicate PCR. Purified libraries were measured with a Qubit 3.0 fluorometer, size-checked on a Bioanalyzer 2100, and measured again with the KAPA Library Quantification kit. Each immunoSEQ 96-well plate was sequenced on its own single-read 150-cycle Illumina NextSeq 550 flow cell. On the authors' methods: The immunoSEQ output contained only junctional sequences without quality scores, so filtering could not match that applied to full-length reads. To assign V/J genes and CDR3, sequences were annotated using PyIR, a Python wrapper for IgBLAST v1.9, with IMGT germline references. Any read was removed if the V/J assignment was weak (E-value above 1e-6), the CDR3 was missing, or the read contained stop codons, out-of-frame junctions, or ambiguous translated residues. V3J clonotypes were defined by identical inferred V gene, J gene, and CDR3 amino acid sequence. The percentage overlap between two repertoires was calculated by dividing the number of shared unique clonotypes by the size of the smaller repertoire. Three approaches were used to assess repertoire richness: RTK rarefaction, the Chao1 estimator, and Recon v2.1 estimates of unobserved clonotypes. Generation probabilities were computed with OLGA for all TCRbeta clonotypes obtained by the gDNA method from several donors. TCRdb obtained this table from immuneACCESS and retained in-frame rearrangements with V and J assigned. These tables miss some clones; where compared with another copy, unresolved V genes account for less than half of the shortfall, and the remainder is unexplained. V and J calls plus clone size are reproduced from that table; the DNA served to infer D and trimming. Here the sample has some 2,100,000 clones; just over 90% occur a single time. The biggest ten clones account for more than 1.5% of the sample.

As concerns this clone: The clone's antigen remains unknown. The record has no base qualities; no much larger clone is one base away.

On the study overall, not on this receptor specifically: Because the study included a small number of donors, the genetic and exposure-history diversity represented was limited. Compared with non-shared clonotypes, clonotypes shared by all four sorted-subset donors had higher generation probabilities. Even with the large sequencing depth, rarefaction of the sorted-subset datasets indicated that sequencing was incomplete. Based on pairwise subsampling, the degree of clonotype sharing among donors was expected to be affected by sequencing depth. When a handful of donors were compared, the shared fraction of clonotypes was approximately 5% for naive CD4, more than 3% for naive CD8, roughly 2.3% for memory CD4, and roughly 0.43% for memory CD8. Sampling was restricted to blood, and TCR repertoires in tissues likely differ from the TCR repertoires found in blood. Larger estimated clonotype richness was generally found for naive subsets than for memory subsets.

The CDR3 spans 14 residues, from the cysteine through the phenylalanine. The DNA shown is the 42-base CDR3, in frame from base 1. Trimming accounts for 2 bases at V and 5 bases at J, while the number of junction bases matched to no gene is 3. As encoded in the germline V gene, CDR1 is MNHEY while CDR2 is SVGAGI. CD8 naive samples were obtained by positive selection for CCR7 among CD45RO-negative cells, yielding a CD45RA+CCR7+ population from which TemRA cells were excluded. The donors were healthy, HIV-negative adults with no recently reported acute infections or vaccinations. Every donor was a Caucasian adult residing in Nashville, Tennessee, USA. After blood collection by leukapheresis, PBMCs were isolated using Ficoll-Histopaque density gradient centrifugation and then cryopreserved in the vapor phase of liquid nitrogen. Analytical flow cytometry was used to check the purity and quantity of every magnetically sorted T cell population. From each sorted fraction, genomic DNA was isolated and quantified by UV absorbance on a Nanodrop 2000c.

This chain joins TRBV6-5 to TRBJ2-7; the central 10 bases match TRBD2. The material sequenced was naive CD8+ T cells from PBMCs. The cell subset or site label for this specimen denotes: CD45RA+CCR7+. This receptor was identified in a man younger than 30 in good health. Some clones in this sample may be carry-over from other donors' samples. The CDR3 loop reads CASSYLLAGDEQYF. Read as DNA, the sequence is TGTGCCAGCAGTTACCTTCTAGCGGGAGACGAGCAGTACTTC.